The source of this TCR beta chain is a study of blood T cell repertoires in COVID-19. Turning to the study itself: Researchers got acute and convalescent COVID-19 samples from the United States, Italy and Spain.

The method was immunoSEQ multiplex PCR; TCRdb's version includes in-frame clones alone and lacks a portion of them. The repertoire consists of roughly 100,000 clones, with about four fifths occurring once and the leading ten covering roughly 37%. The germline V gene has CDR1 WSHSY and CDR2 SAAADI. The CDR3 totals 14 residues. V was clipped by 4 bases and J by 2 bases, with 9 bases between them. The source is an elderly man with acute or convalescent COVID-19. The rearrangement joins TRBV10-2 to TRBJ1-5; tentatively, D is TRBD1 (6 bases). Sequences were obtained from peripheral blood. The CDR3 DNA is TGCGCCAGCAGTGTGTCAGGGGGCAATCAGCCCCAGCATTTT. Translating gives CASSVSGGNQPQHF.